Here is one T cell receptor beta chain with its context. The antigen is undetermined. Unique molecular identifiers were carried by the TCR beta cDNA libraries. Using its own MiXCR run on the PCR reads, TCRdb lists one record per CDR3 protein. The repertoire holds 750,000 to 950,000 distinct CDR3 sequences, with about 57% as singletons. The entry originates in a study of post-analysis software for immune sequencing data. Study background: Relapsing-remitting, secondary progressive and progressive-relapsing multiple sclerosis were all included among the disease courses.

Findings of the study overall: A few TRBV segments (TRBV5-6, TRBV5-1 and TRBV20-1 among them) occurred more frequently in patients than in controls. Significantly decreased normalized Chao1 diversity was recorded for multiple sclerosis patients relative to controls.

The CDR3 sequence is 16 residues long. The germline V gene has CDR1 LNHDA and CDR2 SQIVND (reference sequence). The ends were cut back, 7 bases at V and 1 base at J, with 17 bases in the middle. The source material was blood. The TCR originated in a girl under 18 with multiple sclerosis. This chain joins TRBV19 and TRBJ2-4; no reliable D call. CDR3 sequence (DNA): TGTGCCAGTAAGAGTTCTCCCTATGGGGCCAAAAACATTCAGTACTTC. This translates into CASKSSPYGAKNIQYF.